The 8 T cell receptor beta chains below were found in one sample sequenced in a study of CD8 T cells in Susac syndrome. RNA was extracted with the RNeasy kit, and a quantity of about 0.45 to 1 ug was reverse transcribed using random hexamers. TCRdb reprocessed the immunoSEQ multiplex PCR reads via MiXCR and lists one record per CDR3 protein. This table has some 180,000 distinct CDR3 sequences, roughly 92% appearing once. The specimen sequenced was CD4+ T cells from PBMCs. These receptors originate from a human donor in good health.

The rearrangement uses TRBV6-2 or TRBV6-3 and TRBJ1-2, with 10 bases identical to TRBD1. The length of the CDR3 is 15 residues. In germline, CDR1 is MNHEY, CDR2 SVGEGT. The V and J ends lost 4 bases and 2 bases, in that order; junction bases with no gene match: 4. CDR3 coding DNA: TGTGCCAGCAGTTCGGGACAGGGGTCGAACTATGGCTACACCTTC. This gives the protein CASSSGQGSNYGYTF.

The V and J genes are TRBV20-1 and TRBJ2-3; D remains ambiguous. CDR1 and CDR2 (germline): DFQATT, SNEGSKA (reference sequence). V was trimmed by 3 bases and J by 2 bases, leaving 12 bases between them. This CDR3 has 14 residues. CDR3 DNA sequence: TGCAGTGCTAGTTATACAGTAGCCACAGATACGCAGTATTTT. Its translation: CSASYTVATDTQYF.

The chain employs TRBV20-1 and TRBJ2-7; D is ambiguous. The V end was cut by 5 bases, the J end by 2 bases, with 7 bases between. CDR3 length: 11 residues. Per germline, CDR1 DFQATT and CDR2 SNEGSKA (reference sequence). DNA of the CDR3: TGCAGTGCTCTGACCGCCTACGAGCAGTACTTC. Its translation is CSALTAYEQYF.

The CDR3 sequence is CASSYPRSASGTGELFF. CDR3 coding DNA: TGTGCCAGCAGTTACCCCAGGAGCGCCTCCGGCACCGGGGAGCTGTTTTTT. The rearrangement links TRBV6-2 or TRBV6-3 to TRBJ2-2, with unresolved D. Germline lookup yields CDR1 MNHEY and CDR2 SVGEGT. V gave up 2 bases and J gave up 4 bases, with 17 bases separating them. The CDR3 is made up of 17 amino acids.

In regard to this clonotype: One end of the junction is discordant with germline, which a read error may explain. The gene calls are TRBV7-9 and TRBJ2-1, with D possibly being TRBD1 or TRBD2 (6 bases each). Germline V gene data show CDR1 as SEHNR and CDR2 as FQNEAQ (reference sequence). This CDR3 is built from 15 residues. CDR3 amino acids: CVSSLEGGLADEQFF. The CDR3 nucleotides read TGTGTCAGCAGCTTAGAGGGGGGCCTGGCCGATGAGCAGTTCTTC.

V gene TRBV7-8 combines with J gene TRBJ1-1; 7 nucleotides line up with TRBD1. Germline loops: CDR1 SGHVS, CDR2 FQNEAQ. The V and J ends lost 8 bases and 4 bases, in that order; junction bases with no gene match: 7. The CDR3 consists of 13 residues. The CDR3 protein is CASFSQGVTEAFF. DNA for the CDR3: TGTGCCAGCTTCTCTCAGGGGGTCACTGAAGCTTTCTTT.

The V call is TRBV7-2, the J call TRBJ2-2; D gene uncertain. CDR3 length: 13 residues. The V end was cut by 4 bases, the J end by 5 bases, with 8 bases between. CDR1 is SGHTA, CDR2 FQGNSA, per germline. The CDR3 DNA sequence: TGTGCCAGCAGCTCCTTAATGACCGGGGAGCTGTTTTTT. Translation: CASSSLMTGELFF.

CDR3 nucleotide sequence: TGCGCCAGCAGCCCCGAGGTAGGGGCGGGGGAGACCCAGTACTTC. Translation: CASSPEVGAGETQYF. The chain carries TRBV5-1 and TRBJ2-5; TRBD2 might be the D (6 bases). With 4 bases removed from V and 5 bases from J, the gap between germline ends came to 18 bases. This CDR3 contains 15 residues. Germline lookup yields CDR1 SGHRS and CDR2 YFSETQ.